This T cell receptor (beta chain) was identified during a study of tumor-infiltrating lymphocytes in primary liver carcinoma. Study at large: All patients, whether men or women, fell within 30 to 69 years of age. Stage T1-T3 N0M0 tumors measured 4.2 to 10 cm at most. Notes on the study in general: The 250 largest clones made up significantly more of tumor than blood repertoires (p = 0.039). Top clones occupying all five tumor regions numbered only about 7-24%.

About this clonotype: The antigen is unknown. A read error may produce the germline difference seen at one junction end.

The investigators made TCR beta cDNA from 400 to 500 ng total RNA, using a constant-region primer. Amplification in three nested multiplex PCR rounds with slightly modified ARM-PCR gave rise to TCR beta libraries. Use of TRBV1-TRBV30 forward primers with a C-beta reverse primer characterized the first two PCR rounds, which lasted ten to eleven cycles each. Using its own MiXCR run on the multiplex PCR reads, TCRdb lists one record per CDR3 protein. The sample has approximately 92,000 distinct CDR3 sequences, around two thirds seen once. Taking about 18-30 mg of unsorted bulk tissue, the authors co-extracted RNA and DNA. Germline assignment: CDR1 GTSNPN and CDR2 SVGIG (reference sequence). This CDR3 region has 13 residues.

The source material was liver tumor tissue from sampling region 5. Subset described: tumor region T5, tumor centre. The chain uses TRBV30 and TRBJ2-1; D ambiguous. This clonotype was sampled from a woman in her sixties or seventies with primary liver carcinoma and hepatitis B virus infection. The CDR3 reads CAWSPSSYIERFF. CDR3 in DNA: TGTGCCTGGAGTCCCTCCTCCTACATTGAGCGGTTCTTC.